A single sample is the source of the 25 T cell receptor beta chains below, sequenced in a study of a mutant IDH1 vaccine in newly diagnosed glioma (dated by TCRdb to the early 2020s). This sample's time point label indicates: week 35, safety follow-up. Every vaccine dose consisted of 300 ug of a 20-mer mutant IDH1 peptide in Montanide, administered subcutaneously together with topical imiquimod. Library preparation used the immunoSEQ multiplex PCR assay. What TCRdb holds here is the immuneACCESS table cut down to in-frame rearrangements. Part of the clones is not present; checked against another copy, under half of the missing clones reflect an unresolved V gene, and the others are unexplained. The sample table shows some 50,000 clones, and around 94% are seen once. Roughly 2.4% of the sample comes from the top ten. These TCRs are of unknown antigen specificity. Sequencing was performed on PBMCs, taken from a glioma patient whose treatment included an IDH1 peptide vaccine. The receptors stem from a man aged 45-65 years with glioma.

The chain links TRBV10-2 to TRBJ2-7; no clear D gene. Trimming stripped 3 bases from V and 0 bases from J, with 15 bases between. The CDR3 has 16 amino acids. CDR1 and CDR2 (germline): WSHSY, SAAADI. CDR3 sequence (DNA): TGCGCCAGCAGTGAAGGAATAGTGGGCGGCTCCTACGAGCAGTACTTC. It translates to CASSEGIVGGSYEQYF.

This clone occurred once. Its ends do not fully match the called genes, so a read error is possible. The chain joins TRBV27 to TRBJ2-5; 8 bases align to TRBD1. This CDR3 spans 10 amino acids. Germline V CDR1 and CDR2: MNHEY, SMNVEV (reference sequence). The CDR3 sequence is CASGRDRSNF. The CDR3 coding sequence is TGTGCCAGCGGACGGGACAGGTCCAACTTC.

The chain combines TRBV5-1 with TRBJ2-3; the match to TRBD1 covers 9 bases. V dropped 4 bases and J dropped 2; count of bases not matched to a gene: 8. The CDR3 has 16 amino acids. The germline V gene has CDR1 SGHRS and CDR2 YFSETQ. CDR3 sequence reads: CASSGGQGISTDTQYF. CDR3 coding DNA: TGCGCCAGCAGCGGCGGACAGGGGATCTCCACAGATACGCAGTATTTT.

V is TRBV19 and J is TRBJ1-5; maybe TRBD1 (5 bases). Germline assignment: CDR1 LNHDA and CDR2 SQIVND (reference sequence). The V end was cut by 3 bases, the J end by 3 bases, with 18 bases between. This CDR3 is 17 amino acids long. The CDR3 region is CASSIGGLALYNQPQHF. The DNA of the CDR3 is TGTGCCAGTAGTATTGGGGGGTTGGCCCTTTACAATCAGCCCCAGCATTTT.

This clone was seen more than once but under ten times. This chain joins TRBV4-2 and TRBJ1-1, with D unresolved. CDR3 length: 17 amino acids. V lost 0 bases to trimming and J lost 0 bases, with 14 bases between them. Germline CDR1 is LGHNA and CDR2 is YNFKEQ. The CDR3 DNA reads as TGTGCCAGCAGCCAAGATCTTGTTAGGAAACTGAACACTGAAGCTTTCTTT. Encoded protein: CASSQDLVRKLNTEAFF.

The rearrangement joins TRBV11-3 to TRBJ2-2; 9 bases agree with TRBD1. CDR3 length: 19 amino acids. The junction had 20 bases not matched to a gene; V was cut back by 5 bases and J by 7 bases. Germline CDR1 is SGHNT and CDR2 is YENEEA. This CDR3 is CASSQMGDGTGTFHGELFF. The CDR3 nucleotides are TGTGCCAGCAGCCAAATGGGGGATGGGACAGGGACTTTTCACGGGGAGCTGTTTTTT.

The chain couples TRBV5-4 to TRBJ2-1; 12 nucleotides line up with TRBD2. The CDR3 covers 17 residues. The J segment lost 5 bases and the V segment lost 4 bases, leaving 10 bases of the junction unmatched. CDR1 and CDR2 from the germline V gene are SGHNT and YYREEE (reference sequence). CDR3 sequence reads: CASSQTSGRVGDNEQFF. In DNA form, the CDR3 reads TGTGCCAGCAGCCAGACTAGCGGGAGAGTAGGGGACAATGAGCAGTTCTTC.

The J gene is TRBJ1-3, the V gene TRBV5-1; D unresolved. Deletions cut 3 bases from V and 8 bases from J, with 12 bases between. The CDR3 sequence is 13 residues long. Germline CDR1 is SGHRS and CDR2 is YFSETQ. In DNA form, the CDR3 reads TGCGCCAGCAGCTCTGGACCGCTCGACACCATATATTTT. Its translation is CASSSGPLDTIYF.

The chain joins TRBV6-1 to TRBJ2-7; D is tentatively TRBD1 or TRBD2 (5 bases each). Germline V gene sequence: CDR1 MNHNS, CDR2 SASEGT. CDR3 length: 13 residues. V dropped 5 bases and J dropped 5 bases, with 13 bases sitting between them. The CDR3 is CASSLRDGDEQYF. As DNA, the CDR3 is TGTGCCAGCAGTCTCCGGGACGGGGACGAGCAGTACTTC.

This clone was seen once. This sequence joins TRBV6-5 and TRBJ1-1, with unresolved D. There are 14 residues in the CDR3. CDR1 MNHEY and CDR2 SVGAGI come from the germline V gene. V lost 7 bases to trimming and J lost 0 bases, with 12 bases between them. CDR3 bases: TGTGCCAGCATTAATTTCGGGTTGAACACTGAAGCTTTCTTT. Encoded protein: CASINFGLNTEAFF.

The J gene is TRBJ1-1, the V gene TRBV2; unclear D gene. This CDR3 has 13 amino acids. The V and J ends lost 7 bases and 0 bases respectively, with 9 bases between them. CDR1 is SNHLY, CDR2 FYNNEI, per germline. In nucleotides, the CDR3 is TGTGCCAGCATTTTTAATGTGAACACTGAAGCTTTCTTT. Amino acid sequence: CASIFNVNTEAFF.

V usage is TRBV28 and J usage is TRBJ1-2, with 7 bases identical to TRBD1. V lost 4 bases and J lost 3; bases outside the gene matches: 17. Germline assignment: CDR1 MDHEN and CDR2 SYDVKM. This CDR3 is 18 amino acids long. This CDR3 reads CASSSQDRVENLYYGYTF. Here the CDR3 DNA reads TGTGCCAGCAGTTCCCAAGACAGGGTCGAGAATTTATACTATGGCTACACCTTC.

The CDR3 loop reads CASSLAGYGNTIYF. The CDR3 coding sequence is TGTGCCAGCAGCTTGGCGGGGTACGGAAACACCATATATTTT. V usage is TRBV5-5 and J usage is TRBJ1-3; no clear D. Trimming removed 0 bases at V and 4 bases at J, with 8 bases between. Per the germline V gene, CDR1 is SGHKS and CDR2 is YYEKEE (reference sequence). This CDR3 spans 14 amino acids.

The chain joins TRBV15 to TRBJ1-1; D is uncertain. From germline, CDR1 is LNHNV and CDR2 YYDKDF (reference sequence). The CDR3 consists of 14 residues. V shed 4 bases and J shed 3 bases, with 12 bases lying between them. CDR3 protein: CATSIQARDTEAFF. The CDR3 DNA reads TGTGCCACCAGCATCCAGGCGCGGGACACTGAAGCTTTCTTT.

J is TRBJ2-7 and V is TRBV5-1; 15 bases align to TRBD2. With 2 bases clipped from V and 0 bases from J, the junction kept 9 bases outside the gene matches. In germline, CDR1 is SGHRS, CDR2 YFSETQ. The CDR3 extends over 19 amino acids. CDR3 in amino acids: CASSFLGLAGGPGSYEQYF. CDR3 bases: TGCGCCAGCAGCTTCCTCGGACTAGCGGGGGGGCCAGGCTCCTACGAGCAGTACTTC.

J is TRBJ1-4 and V is TRBV5-1, with D uncertain. Germline V gene data show CDR1 as SGHRS and CDR2 as YFSETQ. This CDR3 has 14 residues. The V and J ends lost 3 bases and 3 bases respectively, with 9 bases between them. The DNA of the CDR3 is TGCGCCAGCAGCTCACCGGGCTCTAATGAAAAACTGTTTTTT. Its protein is CASSSPGSNEKLFF.

The CDR3 region is CAISGGTSGYNEQFF. The CDR3 DNA reads TGTGCCATCAGCGGCGGGACTAGCGGATACAATGAGCAGTTCTTC. The rearrangement joins TRBV10-3 to TRBJ2-1; 11 nucleotides match TRBD2. J lost 4 bases, V lost 6 bases, and 5 bases had no gene match. The V gene's germline CDR1 is ENHRY and CDR2 SYGVKD. The CDR3 totals 15 residues.

This clone was counted a single time. The chain recombines TRBV6-5 with TRBJ1-4, with 9 bases that match TRBD1. The CDR3 consists of 15 residues. Per the germline V gene, CDR1 is MNHEY and CDR2 is SVGAGI. The V gene end was trimmed by 0 bases and the J gene end by 12 bases; junction bases not matched to a gene: 8. Here the CDR3 reads CASSYSNRGRRQLFF. The CDR3 DNA sequence: TGTGCCAGCAGTTACTCGAACAGGGGGCGCAGGCAACTGTTTTTT.

The J gene is TRBJ2-5, the V gene TRBV6-5, with TRBD1 matching over 7 bases. The V gene's germline CDR1 is MNHEY and CDR2 SVGAGI. The CDR3 is 15 residues long. The junction had 11 bases not matched to a gene; V was cut back by 5 bases and J by 5 bases. Here the CDR3 reads CASSHATGYSETQYF. In DNA form, the CDR3 reads TGTGCCAGCAGTCATGCGACAGGGTATTCGGAGACCCAGTACTTC.

The rearrangement joins TRBV30 to TRBJ2-5; D uncertain. CDR1 and CDR2 from the germline V gene are GTSNPN and SVGIG (reference sequence). The V and J ends lost 2 bases and 2 bases respectively, with 12 bases between them. The CDR3 has 14 residues. The CDR3 is CAWSPPPTQETQYF. CDR3 DNA sequence: TGTGCCTGGAGTCCCCCCCCGACACAAGAGACCCAGTACTTC.

The V call is TRBV4-1, the J call TRBJ2-7, with D perhaps given as TRBD1 or TRBD2 (6 bases each). Germline CDR1 and CDR2: MGHRA and YSYEKL. Deletions cut 3 bases from V and 5 bases from J, with 14 bases between. The CDR3 contains 14 residues. The CDR3 DNA is TGCGCCAGCAGCCACCGGGGGCGGGTAAACGAGCAGTACTTC. This sequence encodes CASSHRGRVNEQYF.

The chain is built from TRBV6-5 and TRBJ1-5; 8 bases align to TRBD1. CDR3 size: 15 residues. V was clipped by 2 bases and J by 3 bases; unmatched bases: 3. Germline V gives CDR1 MNHEY, CDR2 SVGAGI. The CDR3 sequence: CASSYGQGTNQPQHF. The CDR3, as DNA: TGTGCCAGCAGTTACGGACAGGGTACCAATCAGCCCCAGCATTTT.

The chain combines TRBV27 with TRBJ2-2; D is ambiguous. CDR1 is MNHEY, CDR2 SMNVEV, per germline (reference sequence). This CDR3 spans 12 amino acids. The V end was cut by 5 bases, the J end by 1 base, with 2 bases between. The CDR3 is CASSMNTGELFF. CDR3 DNA: TGTGCCAGCAGTATGAACACCGGGGAGCTGTTTTTT.

V gene TRBV10-1 combines with J gene TRBJ2-2; unclear D gene. Germline loops: CDR1 WNHNN, CDR2 SYGVQD (reference sequence). V was shortened by 4 bases and J by 6 bases, with 9 bases between the two germline ends. The CDR3 extends over 13 amino acids. The CDR3 DNA follows: TGCGCCAGCAGTGGGTCAATTTCCGGGGAGCTGTTTTTT. Residues: CASSGSISGELFF.

J is TRBJ1-6 and V is TRBV5-8; no definite D call. The germline CDR1 and CDR2 sequences are SGHTS and YDEGEE. V lost 0 bases to trimming and J lost 0 bases, with 10 bases between them. There are 17 residues in the CDR3. CDR3 DNA sequence: TGTGCCAGCAGCTTGGTAAAGGGAAGCTCCTATAATTCACCCCTCCACTTT. Translating it yields CASSLVKGSSYNSPLHF.